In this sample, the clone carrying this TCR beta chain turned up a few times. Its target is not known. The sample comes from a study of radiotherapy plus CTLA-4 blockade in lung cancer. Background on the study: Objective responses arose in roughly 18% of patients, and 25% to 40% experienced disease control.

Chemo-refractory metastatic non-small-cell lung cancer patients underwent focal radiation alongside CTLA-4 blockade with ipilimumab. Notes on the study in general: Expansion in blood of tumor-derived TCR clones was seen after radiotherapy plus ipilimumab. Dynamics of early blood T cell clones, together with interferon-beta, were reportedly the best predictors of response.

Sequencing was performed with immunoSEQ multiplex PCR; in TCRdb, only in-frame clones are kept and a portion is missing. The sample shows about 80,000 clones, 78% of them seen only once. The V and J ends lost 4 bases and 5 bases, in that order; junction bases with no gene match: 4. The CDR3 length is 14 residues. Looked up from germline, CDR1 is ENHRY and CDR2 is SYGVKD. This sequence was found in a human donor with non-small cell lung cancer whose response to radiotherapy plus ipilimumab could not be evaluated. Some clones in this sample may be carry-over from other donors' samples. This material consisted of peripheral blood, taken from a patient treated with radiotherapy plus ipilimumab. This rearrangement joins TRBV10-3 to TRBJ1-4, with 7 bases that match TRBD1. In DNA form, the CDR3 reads TGTGCCATCAGTGGGGTCAGGGGGAATGAAAAACTGTTTTTT. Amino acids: CAISGVRGNEKLFF.